This T cell receptor beta chain stems from a study of blood T cell repertoires in COVID-19. Sequencing was performed with immunoSEQ multiplex PCR; in TCRdb, only in-frame clones are kept and a portion is missing. The sample consists of 150,000 to 200,000 clones, 84% of them appearing once. Unmatched junction bases numbered 9, after V lost 6 bases and J lost 1 base. This CDR3 spans 16 amino acids. CDR1 SNHLY and CDR2 FYNNEI come from the germline V gene. This sequence was found in a man aged 45 to 65 who had recovered from COVID-19. Sample: PBMCs or T cells enriched from blood (not recorded which). The chain combines TRBV2 with TRBJ1-1; 9 bases map to TRBD1. CDR3 sequence reads: CASSGGTGSSNTEAFF. CDR3 sequence (DNA): TGTGCCAGCAGCGGGGGGACAGGGAGTTCGAACACTGAAGCTTTCTTT.